This note documents a single T cell receptor (beta chain) sequence. The CDR3 has 14 amino acids. The germline gives CDR1 MNHNS, CDR2 SASEGT. With 2 bases removed from V and 6 bases from J, the gap between germline ends came to 10 bases. Primers: 60 Vbeta forward and 13 Jbeta reverse. The method was immunoSEQ multiplex PCR; TCRdb's version includes in-frame clones alone and lacks a portion of them. The sample lists under 150,000 clones, more than 65% occurring once. This record comes from a study of cytomegalovirus exposure and HLA in healthy donors. This clonotype originated in a woman aged 60-75 years in good health and CMV-seropositive. Material: PBMCs. The chain has TRBV6-1 and TRBJ2-2, with D uncertain. The CDR3 DNA follows: TGTGCCAGCAGTGAACCCGGTTTGGCCGGGGAGCTGTTTTTT. Residues: CASSEPGLAGELFF.